The T cell receptor beta chain under discussion was sequenced for a study of T-cell reconstitution after alpha-beta-depleted transplantation in children. J was trimmed by 3 bases and V by 8 bases; bases with no gene match: 28. CDR1 and CDR2 (germline): ENHRY, SYGVKD. CDR3 size: 21 residues. Unique molecular identifiers featured in how the TCRbeta library was prepared. MiXCR, run by TCRdb on the PCR reads, gives a single entry per CDR3 protein. The table has some 640,000 distinct CDR3 sequences, around 17% seen once; the top ten hold over 0.95%. The chain employs TRBV10-3 and TRBJ1-2; 9 nucleotides match TRBD1. The receptor's source is a human donor who donated a stem cell graft to a child with acute myeloid leukemia. The sequencing here drew on PBMCs from the stem cell graft donor, taken from the stem cell graft. The CDR3 sequence: CAIQQKASGRDREIEDYGYTF. CDR3 coding DNA: TGTGCCATCCAACAAAAGGCCTCCGGTCGGGACAGGGAAATAGAGGACTATGGCTACACCTTC.